One sample yielded the 17 T cell receptor beta chains listed below, sequenced in a study of CD4+ T cells in melanoma. TCRdb's copy holds only in-frame clones and misses some; the assay was immunoSEQ multiplex PCR. The table includes 9,000 to 10,000 clones, 60% to 80% detected once. Sequencing used peripheral blood. The receptors originated from a human donor with melanoma.

This clone is termed medium-sized (0.01 to 0.1%). The CDR3 loop reads CAFLDSNNEQFF. CDR3 nucleotides: TGTGCCTTCCTGGACAGTAACAATGAGCAGTTCTTC. This rearrangement joins TRBV30 to TRBJ2-1; possible D gene TRBD1, 6 bases. The germline V gene encodes CDR1 GTSNPN and CDR2 SVGIG (reference sequence). CDR3 size: 12 residues. V dropped 7 bases and J dropped 5 bases, with 12 bases sitting between them.

The chain recombines TRBV7-6 with TRBJ2-2, with D possibly being TRBD2 (5 bases). Germline V gives CDR1 SGHVS, CDR2 FNYEAQ. The V gene lost 2 bases and the J gene lost 3 bases, with 13 bases spanning the gap. This CDR3 is built from 16 residues. The CDR3 bases are TGTGCCAGCAGCTTACTGGGAGCCCCGTACACCGGGGAGCTGTTTTTT. Its translation: CASSLLGAPYTGELFF.

The chain employs TRBV28 and TRBJ2-7, with a tentative D call TRBD2 (5 bases). V lost 7 bases and J 3 bases, leaving 7 bases between the germline ends. Germline values: CDR1 MDHEN, CDR2 SYDVKM. The CDR3 is 11 residues long. The CDR3 sequence: CASKEDYEQYF. The CDR3 nucleotides are TGTGCCAGCAAGGAGGACTACGAGCAGTACTTC. Full variable domain (outside the CDR3, taken from reference TRBV28 and TRBJ2-7): DVKVTQSSRYLVKRTGEKVFLECVQDMDHENMFWYRQDPGLGLRLIYFSYDVKMKEKGDIPEGYSVSREKKERFSLILESASTNQTSMYLCASKEDYEQYFGPGTRLTVT.

Of note for this clone: This same CDR3 is encoded by further DNA sequences in the sample. The V gene is TRBV7-9, the J gene TRBJ1-1; D is uncertain. The germline V and J ends were trimmed by 1 base and 5 bases, with 8 bases remaining between them. The CDR3 is made up of 13 amino acids. From germline, CDR1 is SEHNR and CDR2 FQNEAQ (reference sequence). This chain's CDR3 is CASSLDVGTEAFF. The CDR3 DNA follows: TGTGCCAGCAGCTTAGACGTAGGGACTGAAGCTTTCTTT.

The chain uses TRBV7-3 and TRBJ2-1, with unresolved D. The V end lost 0 bases, the J end lost 4 bases, and 4 bases lay between the germline ends. This CDR3 has 13 residues. The germline V gene has CDR1 SGHTA and CDR2 FQGTGA. The CDR3 DNA is TGTGCCAGCAGCTTAACAGGGTACAATGAGCAGTTCTTC. Translated, it gives CASSLTGYNEQFF.

The V and J genes are TRBV10-3 and TRBJ2-3, with D unresolved. The V end lost 6 bases, the J end lost 3 bases, and 16 bases lay between the germline ends. The CDR3 consists of 15 residues. Germline CDR1 is ENHRY and CDR2 is SYGVKD. CDR3 nucleotides: TGTGCCATCAGGGGTGGCGCAGGAGTAACAGATACGCAGTATTTT. Translated: CAIRGGAGVTDTQYF.

The gene calls are TRBV30 and TRBJ2-5; TRBD2 matches at 8 bases. The V and J ends lost 1 base and 7 bases, in that order; junction bases with no gene match: 5. The CDR3 totals 13 residues. Germline lookup yields CDR1 GTSNPN and CDR2 SVGIG (reference sequence). The CDR3 sequence: CAWSAAGGPTQYF. CDR3 coding DNA: TGTGCCTGGAGTGCGGCGGGGGGCCCGACCCAGTACTTC.

Concerning this clone itself: A read error is the likely source, as a far larger clone sits one nucleotide away. The V call is TRBV7-9, the J call TRBJ2-3, with D possibly being TRBD2 (6 bases). The germline CDR1 and CDR2 sequences are SEHNR and FQNEAQ (reference sequence). V lost 3 bases to trimming and J lost 2 bases, with 15 bases between them. The CDR3 has 16 residues. The CDR3 loop reads CASSLLGEVVTDTQYF. The DNA for the CDR3 is TGTGCCAGCAGCTTGCTTGGGGAGGTGGTCACAGATACGCAGTATTTT. The entire variable domain, with the rest obtained from reference TRBV7-9 and TRBJ2-3, is as follows: DTGVSQNPRHKITKRGQNVTFRCDPISEHNRLYWYRQTLGQGPEFLTYFQNEAQLEKSRLLSDRFSAERPKGSFSTLEIQRTEQGDSAMYLCASSLLGEVVTDTQYFGPGTRLTVL.

The chain employs TRBV18 and TRBJ2-3, with 7 positions matching TRBD1. This CDR3 spans 16 amino acids. Germline V CDR1 and CDR2: KGHSH, LQKENI. Trimming at V came to 2 bases and at J to 0 bases, leaving 5 bases not matched to a gene. DNA for the CDR3: TGTGCCAGCTCACCAGGCTGGACAGGAAGCACAGATACGCAGTATTTT. Its translation is CASSPGWTGSTDTQYF.

This clone was seen just once. Mismatch with germline at one junction end may stem from a read error. The V gene is TRBV5-5, the J gene TRBJ2-7, with D hard to call. Per the germline V gene, CDR1 is SGHKS and CDR2 is YYEKEE (reference sequence). CDR3 length: 15 amino acids. CDR3 DNA: TGCGCCAGCAGCCAAGATTCCAGCCTCTCCTACGAGCAGTACTTC. Translated: CASSQDSSLSYEQYF.

By frequency in the sample, this clone is large. The J gene is TRBJ2-7, the V gene TRBV27; 7 nucleotides agree with TRBD1. Germline V gene lookup returns CDR1 MNHEY and CDR2 SMNVEV (reference sequence). V was pared by 3 bases and J by 6 bases, with 2 bases of the junction left unmatched. The CDR3 is 12 amino acids. The CDR3 reads CASSFTGAEQYF. The DNA of the CDR3 is TGTGCCAGCAGTTTCACAGGGGCCGAGCAGTACTTC.

As to this clone: Additional DNA sequences in this sample encode the identical CDR3. V and J are TRBV19 and TRBJ1-2; D is undetermined. CDR3 length equals 13 residues. Germline lookup yields CDR1 LNHDA and CDR2 SQIVND (reference sequence). The V end was cut by 2 bases, the J end by 4 bases, with 8 bases between. In DNA, the CDR3 is TGTGCCAGTAGTATACAAGGCGGCTATGGCTACACCTTC. Amino acids: CASSIQGGYGYTF.

V and J are TRBV13 and TRBJ2-5, with D tentatively TRBD1 (6 bases). CDR1 is PRHDT, CDR2 FYEKMQ, per germline (reference sequence). Trimming removed 5 bases at V and 7 bases at J, with 23 bases between. This CDR3 has 16 residues. This CDR3 reads CASSLKTGQGTRTQYF. CDR3 coding DNA: TGTGCCAGCAGCCTCAAAACAGGCCAGGGGACGAGGACCCAGTACTTC.

For this clone: Germline and junction disagree at one end, which may indicate a read error. The chain combines TRBV7-7 with TRBJ1-1; unclear D gene. CDR1 and CDR2 (germline): SSHAT, FNYEAQ (reference sequence). This CDR3 comprises 14 residues. The CDR3 DNA follows: TGTGCTAGCAGCTTAGATGTCTCCGGGACTGAAGCTTTCTTT. It specifies CASSLDVSGTEAFF.

The V gene is TRBV2, the J gene TRBJ1-4; D is unresolved. This CDR3 is 15 amino acids long. Deletions cut 7 bases from V and 4 bases from J, with 16 bases between. Germline loops: CDR1 SNHLY, CDR2 FYNNEI. This CDR3 reads CASTKMRVGNEKLFF. The CDR3 DNA follows: TGTGCCAGCACCAAAATGCGAGTGGGTAATGAAAAACTGTTTTTT.

The genes are TRBV6-6 and TRBJ1-1; D remains unclear. Deletions cut 2 bases from V and 1 base from J, with 8 bases between. The germline CDR1 and CDR2 sequences are MNHNY and SVGAGI (reference sequence). This CDR3 is built from 14 residues. CDR3 DNA sequence: TGTGCCAGCAGTTACGAGAGGGAGAACACTGAAGCTTTCTTT. Translation gives CASSYERENTEAFF.

J is TRBJ1-2 and V is TRBV29-1; possible D gene TRBD1, 6 bases. The CDR3 has 10 amino acids. V was trimmed by 3 bases and J by 7 bases, leaving 6 bases between them. CDR1 and CDR2 (germline): SQVTM, ANQGSEA. The CDR3 sequence is CSVETGGYTF. For the CDR3, the DNA is TGCAGCGTTGAGACAGGTGGCTACACCTTC.